One and the same sample provided the 20 T cell receptor beta chains below, sequenced in a study of T-cell reconstitution after alpha-beta-depleted transplantation in children. TCRbeta library preparation incorporated unique molecular identifiers. Each CDR3 protein is one row after TCRdb ran MiXCR on the PCR reads. The sample records about 260,000 distinct CDR3 sequences, approximately 8.9% being singletons. Material: PBMCs, mostly from graft donor cells, obtained 180 days after TCRalphabeta/CD19-depleted stem cell transplant. The receptors were gathered from a male patient younger than 18 who had a stem cell transplant for acute lymphoblastic leukemia, so the T cells may come from the graft donor.

This clonotype showed up many times. This chain links TRBV6-1 with TRBJ2-1; 7 positions agree with TRBD1. This CDR3 has 13 residues. Trimming took 6 bases from V and 4 from J; bases not matched to a gene: 3. From germline, CDR1 is MNHNS and CDR2 SASEGT. The CDR3 spells CASRRQGYNEQFF. The CDR3 bases are TGTGCCAGCAGAAGACAGGGTTACAATGAGCAGTTCTTC.

This clonotype was counted many times. The CDR3 sequence: CASSSGHGLAGPNGDNEQFF. CDR3 sequence (DNA): TGTGCCAGCAGCTCAGGGCACGGACTAGCGGGCCCTAATGGTGACAATGAGCAGTTCTTC. The chain has TRBV7-3 and TRBJ2-1; 11 bases map to TRBD2. The CDR3 loop spans 20 amino acids. Germline V gene data show CDR1 as SGHTA and CDR2 as FQGTGA. The V and J ends lost 4 bases and 5 bases, in that order; junction bases with no gene match: 19.

As regards this clonotype: Just one base apart from a much larger clone, this may be a read error. The rearrangement uses TRBV2 and TRBJ2-1; TRBD2 matches at 8 bases. Germline CDR1 is SNHLY and CDR2 is FYNNEI. V was clipped by 1 base and J by 8 bases; unmatched bases: 10. The CDR3 is made up of 16 amino acids. In DNA, the CDR3 is TGTGCCAGCAGTGAAGAAGCGGGAGAGACAACTGATGAGCAGTTCTTC. This gives the protein CASSEEAGETTDEQFF.

This clonotype occurred many times. The gene calls are TRBV11-2 and TRBJ2-3; no definite D call. The CDR3 sequence is 14 residues long. V was clipped by 3 bases and J by 4 bases, with 11 bases between them. Germline V lookup: CDR1 SGHAT, CDR2 FQNNGV. The CDR3 bases are TGTGCCAGCAGCTTTTCCCCAGTTGCAGATACGCAGTATTTT. Its protein is CASSFSPVADTQYF.

This clonotype came up many times. The genes are TRBV6-2 or TRBV6-3 and TRBJ2-1, with D perhaps assigned TRBD1 or TRBD2 (5 bases each). CDR1 and CDR2 (germline): MNHEY, SVGEGT. This CDR3 has 15 residues. V was clipped by 5 bases and J by 0 bases, with 11 bases between them. The chain's CDR3 is CASSPGPSSYNEQFF. CDR3 DNA: TGTGCCAGCAGTCCGGGGCCCAGCTCCTACAATGAGCAGTTCTTC.

This clonotype was picked up many times. The chain links TRBV7-2 to TRBJ2-7, with 12 bases identical to TRBD2. This CDR3 is built from 16 residues. The V gene end was trimmed by 5 bases and the J gene end by 3 bases; junction bases not matched to a gene: 8. CDR1 is SGHTA, CDR2 FQGNSA, per germline. The CDR3 region is CASSPMGLAGLYEQYF. In DNA, the CDR3 is TGTGCCAGCAGCCCGATGGGACTAGCGGGCCTCTACGAGCAGTACTTC. Full variable domain (missing parts from reference TRBV7-2 and TRBJ2-7): GAGVSQSPSNKVTEKGKDVELRCDPISGHTALYWYRQSLGQGLEFLIYFQGNSAPDKSGLPSDRFSAERTGGSVSTLTIQRTQQEDSAVYLCASSPMGLAGLYEQYFGPGTRLTVT.

V and J are TRBV23-1 and TRBJ2-3; D perhaps matches TRBD2 (5 bases). TRBV23-1 carries the ORF label, with uncertain function. V lost 0 bases and J 3 bases, leaving 19 bases between the germline ends. The CDR3 contains 18 residues. CDR3 sequence reads: CASSQSNRAAKWTDTQYF. For the CDR3, the DNA is TGCGCCAGCAGTCAATCGAACAGAGCGGCTAAGTGGACAGATACGCAGTATTTT.

This clonotype was observed many times. This rearrangement joins TRBV7-6 to TRBJ2-5; TRBD2 matches at 8 bases. Germline loops: CDR1 SGHVS, CDR2 FNYEAQ. The ends lost 4 bases at V and 5 bases at J; junction bases unmatched: 12. The CDR3 runs 16 residues. Here the CDR3 DNA reads TGTGCCAGCAGCTCCCTACCGGGACTAGTGTCCGAGACCCAGTACTTC. Translation: CASSSLPGLVSETQYF.

The sample holds many counts of this clonotype. Mismatch with germline at one junction end may stem from a read error. The chain has TRBV7-9 and TRBJ2-1, with D unresolved. Per the germline V gene, CDR1 is SEHNR and CDR2 is FQNEAQ (reference sequence). This CDR3 has 11 residues. For the CDR3, the DNA is TGTGCCAGCAGCCCCAACAAGGAGCAGTTCTTC. Translation gives CASSPNKEQFF.

This clonotype was counted ten times or more. The CDR3 DNA reads TGTGCCAGCAGCGCCACAATCGAGGGGCAGAACTATGGCTACACCTTC. This codes for CASSATIEGQNYGYTF. The V and J genes are TRBV9 and TRBJ1-2; D is possibly TRBD1 (5 bases). The CDR3 loop spans 16 amino acids. Germline lookup yields CDR1 SGDLS and CDR2 YYNGEE. V dropped 3 bases and J dropped 2 bases, with 17 bases sitting between them.

In its sample, this clonotype was seen many times. This chain uses TRBV20-1 with TRBJ2-7; D may be TRBD1 or TRBD2 (7 bases each). Between the trimmed V and J ends, which lost 3 bases and 3 bases, there was a span of 18 bases. Germline V CDR1 and CDR2: DFQATT, SNEGSKA (reference sequence). The CDR3 covers 15 residues. CDR3 loop: CSASLQGGTSYEQYF. CDR3 bases: TGCAGTGCTAGTTTGCAGGGGGGGACCAGCTACGAGCAGTACTTC.

Ten or more counts support this clonotype. The chain recombines TRBV4-2 with TRBJ2-1; D is unclear. This CDR3 contains 15 residues. Germline CDR1 is LGHNA and CDR2 is YNFKEQ. Deletions cut 1 base from V and 3 bases from J, with 10 bases between. In DNA, the CDR3 is TGTGCCAGCAGCCAAGCTTTCGTCAGCTACAATGAGCAGTTCTTC. Protein product: CASSQAFVSYNEQFF.

There are many counts of this clonotype. V and J are TRBV5-6 and TRBJ2-3, with D possibly matching TRBD2 (5 bases). Germline CDR1 SGHDT, CDR2 YYEEEE. The CDR3 spans 15 residues. Trimming stripped 4 bases from V and 3 bases from J, with 15 bases between. In DNA, the CDR3 is TGTGCCAGCAGCACTAGAAGGGCCGGGACAGATACGCAGTATTTT. Translated: CASSTRRAGTDTQYF.

Many counts were recorded for this clonotype. CDR3 loop: CASRPGGSREKLFF. In nucleotides, the CDR3 is TGTGCCAGCAGACCAGGGGGCTCCAGGGAAAAACTGTTTTTT. The V gene is TRBV7-2, the J gene TRBJ1-4, with TRBD1 identical over 8 bases. Per the germline V gene, CDR1 is SGHTA and CDR2 is FQGNSA. The CDR3 has 14 residues. V lost 6 bases, J lost 8 bases, and 8 bases stayed unmatched. Based on the CDR3 plus reference TRBV7-2 and TRBJ1-4, the full variable domain is GAGVSQSPSNKVTEKGKDVELRCDPISGHTALYWYRQSLGQGLEFLIYFQGNSAPDKSGLPSDRFSAERTGGSVSTLTIQRTQQEDSAVYLCASRPGGSREKLFFGSGTQLSVL.

This clonotype was seen a few times. The CDR3 loop is CASSSPRGHNYEQYF. CDR3 coding DNA: TGTGCCAGCAGTTCCCCCCGAGGACACAACTACGAGCAGTACTTC. This chain connects TRBV12-3 or TRBV12-4 to TRBJ2-7; TRBD1 is a possible D gene (5 bases). The CDR3 runs to 15 residues. V was clipped by 4 bases and J by 3 bases, with 16 bases between them.

This clonotype was seen ten or more times. The J gene is TRBJ2-1, the V gene TRBV29-1, with 13 bases fitting TRBD2. From germline, CDR1 is SQVTM and CDR2 ANQGSEA. With 7 bases clipped from V and 9 bases from J, the junction kept 15 bases outside the gene matches. There are 16 residues in the CDR3. For the CDR3, the DNA is TGCAGCGCCTGCCCTCCTGGACTAGCGGGAGTTACTGAGCAGTTCTTC. Its protein is CSACPPGLAGVTEQFF.

This clonotype showed up just a few times. This chain uses TRBV9 with TRBJ1-2; 7 positions agree with TRBD1. J was trimmed by 6 bases and V by 4 bases; bases with no gene match: 12. The CDR3 length is 15 residues. The V gene's germline CDR1 is SGDLS and CDR2 YYNGEE. CDR3 protein: CASSIDRVGSDGYTF. The DNA of the CDR3 is TGTGCCAGCAGCATCGACAGGGTGGGGAGTGATGGCTACACCTTC.

Of note for this clonotype: A read error is possible here, since a much larger clone lies one base away. The rearrangement links TRBV29-1 to TRBJ2-7, with 8 bases identical to TRBD1. In germline, CDR1 is SQVTM, CDR2 ANQGSEA. The CDR3 runs to 13 residues. V dropped 6 bases and J dropped 9; count of bases not matched to a gene: 13. For the CDR3, the DNA is TGCAGCGTCTTGACAGGGGAAAGGGACGCGCAGTACTTC. Translation gives CSVLTGERDAQYF.

Ten or more counts support this clonotype. The V call is TRBV12-3 or TRBV12-4, the J call TRBJ2-3; D possibly uses TRBD1 or TRBD2 (6 bases each). CDR3 length equals 16 residues. V gave up 8 bases and J gave up 5 bases, with 23 bases separating them. The CDR3 spells CASSGDVGGPGDTQYF. The CDR3 coding sequence is TGTGCCAGCTCTGGGGATGTAGGGGGGCCCGGAGATACGCAGTATTTT.

This clonotype has ten or more counts. The J gene is TRBJ2-2, the V gene TRBV12-3 or TRBV12-4; possibly TRBD1 for D (6 bases). This CDR3 spans 15 amino acids. V lost 9 bases and J lost 4, with 18 bases in between. CDR3: CASSLGGAGTGELFF. CDR3 bases: TGTGCCAGTTCTCTTGGGGGCGCGGGCACCGGGGAGCTGTTTTTT.